These 12 T cell receptor beta chains were sequenced from one sample in a study of monozygotic twins with inflammatory bowel disease. TCRdb derives one entry per CDR3 protein from the 5' RACE reads, leaving out DNA. This sample's table reports fewer than 350,000 distinct CDR3 sequences. Sequencing was performed on blood. These receptors all stem from a human donor with ulcerative colitis or Crohn's disease, or a healthy co-twin of an affected twin (not recorded which).

V gene TRBV12-3 or TRBV12-4 combines with J gene TRBJ1-1; TCRdb returns TRBD1, unconfirmable since there is no DNA. CDR3 length equals 12 residues. CDR3 in amino acids: CASSRDSLRAFF.

The chain couples TRBV3-1 to TRBJ1-1. There are 13 residues in the CDR3. Germline CDR1 and CDR2: LGHDT and YNNKEL (reference sequence). Here the CDR3 reads CASSQDLGGRAFF.

V is TRBV7-3 and J is TRBJ2-6; checking the TCRdb D call of TRBD1 is not possible without DNA. The CDR3 sequence is 16 residues long. Germline V lookup: CDR1 SGHTA, CDR2 FQGTGA. The CDR3 is CASRVGGGSGANVLTF.

The chain has TRBV28 and TRBJ2-7; without DNA, the TCRdb call of TRBD2 cannot be checked. Germline V CDR1 and CDR2: MDHEN, SYDVKM. CDR3 length equals 13 residues. CDR3 protein: CASFGGKVTEQYF. The entire variable domain, with the rest obtained from reference TRBV28 and TRBJ2-7, is as follows: DVKVTQSSRYLVKRTGEKVFLECVQDMDHENMFWYRQDPGLGLRLIYFSYDVKMKEKGDIPEGYSVSREKKERFSLILESASTNQTSMYLCASFGGKVTEQYFGPGTRLTVT.

This chain joins TRBV27 and TRBJ1-5. In germline, CDR1 is MNHEY, CDR2 SMNVEV (reference sequence). The CDR3 is made up of 15 amino acids. CDR3 sequence: CASSSEWRNNQPQHF.

This chain uses TRBV10-1 with TRBJ1-2. Germline CDR1 and CDR2: WNHNN and SYGVQD (reference sequence). CDR3 length equals 14 residues. The CDR3 sequence is CASSESILASPKIF.

This chain uses TRBV30 with TRBJ1-4. Germline CDR1 is GTSNPN and CDR2 is SVGIG (reference sequence). The CDR3 runs to 13 residues. This CDR3 is CAWSVVGIEKLFF. Variable domain in full (rest from reference TRBV30 and TRBJ1-4): SQTIHQWPATLVQPVGSPLSLECTVEGTSNPNLYWYRQAAGRGLQLLFYSVGIGQISSEVPQNLSASRPQDRQFILSSKKLLLSDSGFYLCAWSVVGIEKLFFGSGTQLSVL.

The rearrangement links TRBV5-6 to TRBJ1-6. Germline loops: CDR1 SGHDT, CDR2 YYEEEE. The CDR3 has 13 residues. The CDR3 loop is CASSLYNNSPLHF.

V and J are TRBV4-3 and TRBJ1-1; the TCRdb D gene call, TRBD1, has no DNA to confirm it. CDR3 length: 14 amino acids. Germline assignment: CDR1 LGHNA and CDR2 YSLEER. CDR3 protein: CASTPTGGNTEAFF.

The rearrangement links TRBV6-5 to TRBJ1-4. The CDR3 length is 14 residues. In germline, CDR1 is MNHEY, CDR2 SVGAGI. The CDR3 region is CASSYQWGSEKLFF.

The chain carries TRBV4-1 and TRBJ2-7; the D gene TCRdb calls, TRBD1, cannot be checked with no DNA. The CDR3 covers 16 residues. The germline gives CDR1 MGHRA, CDR2 YSYEKL. The CDR3 reads CASSQEAPQGFNEQYF.

The chain carries TRBV5-6 and TRBJ2-5; TCRdb returns TRBD1, unconfirmable since there is no DNA. CDR3 size: 17 residues. Germline CDR1 and CDR2: SGHDT and YYEEEE. CDR3 in amino acids: CASSFISDRARGETQYF.